Included here is one TCR beta chain sequence, with context. The cohort comprised adults aged 18 to 89 years residing in around 25 US areas. These data originate in a study of blood T cell repertoires in COVID-19. Study information: T cells, B-cell-depleted T cells, or PBMCs provided the cDNA or gDNA that served as material.

Original data processing: Reference gene primer amplification in the assay estimated nucleated cell counts. Some clones are missing from TCRdb's copy, which holds only in-frame ones; the method was immunoSEQ multiplex PCR. The DNA was the basis for D and trimming; V, J and clone size are from that table. This table holds 150,000 or so clones, more than 70% found once. This sequence was found in a woman between 45 and 60 years old in a cohort exposed to, infected with or recovered from COVID-19 (not recorded which). Sequenced: PBMCs or T cells enriched from blood (not recorded which).

The CDR3 sequence is CASSPHPPVDEQFF. The CDR3 region has the DNA TGTGCCAGCAGCCCCCACCCCCCGGTCGATGAGCAGTTCTTC. This chain links TRBV9 with TRBJ2-1; D remains ambiguous. The germline gives CDR1 SGDLS, CDR2 YYNGEE. The V gene lost 4 bases and the J gene lost 8 bases, with 16 bases spanning the gap. The CDR3 is made up of 14 amino acids.